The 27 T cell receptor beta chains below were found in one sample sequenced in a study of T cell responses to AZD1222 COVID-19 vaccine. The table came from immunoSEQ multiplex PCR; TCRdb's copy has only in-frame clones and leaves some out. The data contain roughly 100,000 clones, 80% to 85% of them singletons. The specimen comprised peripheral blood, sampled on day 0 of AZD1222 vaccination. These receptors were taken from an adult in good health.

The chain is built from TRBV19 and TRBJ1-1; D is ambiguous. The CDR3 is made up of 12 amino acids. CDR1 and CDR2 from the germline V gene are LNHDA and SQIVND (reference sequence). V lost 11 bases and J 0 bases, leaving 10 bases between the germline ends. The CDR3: CACNSLNTEAFF. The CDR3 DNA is TGTGCCTGCAATAGTCTGAACACTGAAGCTTTCTTT.

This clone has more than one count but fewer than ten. CDR3: CASSRCYTF. For the CDR3, the DNA is TGTGCCAGCAGCAGATGCTACACCTTC. This chain links TRBV14 with TRBJ1-2, with unresolved D. The length of the CDR3 is 9 residues. V lost 5 bases to trimming and J lost 9 bases, with 4 bases between them. CDR1 SGHDN and CDR2 FVKESK come from the germline V gene. The entire variable domain, with the rest obtained from reference TRBV14 and TRBJ1-2, is as follows: EAGVTQFPSHSVIEKGQTVTLRCDPISGHDNLYWYRRVMGKEIKFLLHFVKESKQDESGMPNNRFLAERTGGTYSTLKVQPAELEDSGVYFCASSRCYTFGSGTRLTVV.

This CDR3 is CATSDSWGENQGGRETQYF. CDR3 DNA sequence: TGTGCCACCAGTGATTCATGGGGGGAGAACCAAGGGGGTCGAGAGACCCAGTACTTC. This rearrangement joins TRBV24-1 to TRBJ2-5, with D perhaps assigned TRBD1 or TRBD2 (6 bases each). Germline CDR1 reads KGHDR; CDR2 reads SFDVKD. There are 19 residues in the CDR3. V was pared by 2 bases and J by 4 bases, with 25 bases between.

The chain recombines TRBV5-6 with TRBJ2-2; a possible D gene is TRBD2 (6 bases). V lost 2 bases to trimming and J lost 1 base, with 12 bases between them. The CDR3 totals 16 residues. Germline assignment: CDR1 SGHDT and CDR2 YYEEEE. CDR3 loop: CASSFLWRGNTGELFF. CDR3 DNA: TGTGCCAGCAGCTTCCTTTGGCGGGGGAACACCGGGGAGCTGTTTTTT.

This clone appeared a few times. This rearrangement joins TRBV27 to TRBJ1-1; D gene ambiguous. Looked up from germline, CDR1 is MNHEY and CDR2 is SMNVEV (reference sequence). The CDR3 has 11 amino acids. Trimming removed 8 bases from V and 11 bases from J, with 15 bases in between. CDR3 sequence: CASYSLGDAFF. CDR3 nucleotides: TGTGCCAGCTACTCACTTGGGGATGCTTTCTTT.

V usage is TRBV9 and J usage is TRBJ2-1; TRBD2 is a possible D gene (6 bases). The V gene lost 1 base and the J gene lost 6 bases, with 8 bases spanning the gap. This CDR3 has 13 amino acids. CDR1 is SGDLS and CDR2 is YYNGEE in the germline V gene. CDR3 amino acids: CASSVQGGNEQFF. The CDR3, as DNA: TGTGCCAGCAGCGTACAGGGAGGCAATGAGCAGTTCTTC.

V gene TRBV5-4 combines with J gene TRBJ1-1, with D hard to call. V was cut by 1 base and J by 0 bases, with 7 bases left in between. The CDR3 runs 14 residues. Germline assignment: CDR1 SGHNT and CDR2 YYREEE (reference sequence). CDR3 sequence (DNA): TGTGCCAGCAGCTTGTACGCATTGAACACTGAAGCTTTCTTT. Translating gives CASSLYALNTEAFF.

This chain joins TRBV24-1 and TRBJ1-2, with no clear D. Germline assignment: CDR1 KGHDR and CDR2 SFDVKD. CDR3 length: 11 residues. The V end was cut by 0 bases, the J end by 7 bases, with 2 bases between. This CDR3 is CATSDLLGYTF. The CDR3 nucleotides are TGTGCCACCAGTGATTTGCTTGGCTACACCTTC.

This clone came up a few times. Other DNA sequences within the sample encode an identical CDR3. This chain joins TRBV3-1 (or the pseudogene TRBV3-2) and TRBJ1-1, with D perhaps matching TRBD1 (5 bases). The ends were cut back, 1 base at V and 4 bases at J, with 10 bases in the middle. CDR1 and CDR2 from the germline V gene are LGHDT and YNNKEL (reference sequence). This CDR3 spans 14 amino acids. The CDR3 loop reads CASSQVSGGTEAFF. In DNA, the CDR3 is TGTGCCAGCAGCCAAGTCTCCGGGGGCACTGAAGCTTTCTTT.

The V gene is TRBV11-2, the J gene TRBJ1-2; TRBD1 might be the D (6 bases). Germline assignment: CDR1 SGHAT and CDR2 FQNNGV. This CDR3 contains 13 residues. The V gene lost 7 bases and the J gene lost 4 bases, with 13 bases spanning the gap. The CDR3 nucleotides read TGTGCCAGCACCCCCGGGGGCAGCTATGGCTACACCTTC. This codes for CASTPGGSYGYTF. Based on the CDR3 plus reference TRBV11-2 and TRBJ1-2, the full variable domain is EAGVAQSPRYKIIEKRQSVAFWCNPISGHATLYWYQQILGQGPKLLIQFQNNGVVDDSQLPKDRFSAERLKGVDSTLKIQPAKLEDSAVYLCASTPGGSYGYTFGSGTRLTVV.

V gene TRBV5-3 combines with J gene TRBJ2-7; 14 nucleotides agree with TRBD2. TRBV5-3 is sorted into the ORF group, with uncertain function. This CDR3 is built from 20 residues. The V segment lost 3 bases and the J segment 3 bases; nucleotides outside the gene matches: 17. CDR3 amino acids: CARSWFKTAGTSGSLYEQYF. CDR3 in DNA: TGTGCCAGAAGCTGGTTCAAGACAGCCGGGACTAGCGGGAGTCTCTACGAGCAGTACTTC.

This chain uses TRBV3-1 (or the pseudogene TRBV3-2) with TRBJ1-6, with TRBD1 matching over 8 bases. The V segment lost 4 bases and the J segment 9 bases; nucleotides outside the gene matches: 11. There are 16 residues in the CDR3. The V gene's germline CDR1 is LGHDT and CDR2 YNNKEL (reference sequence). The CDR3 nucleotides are TGTGCCAGCAGCCGGTCTCAGGGGGCTAAGGGTTCACCCCTCCACTTT. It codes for CASSRSQGAKGSPLHF.

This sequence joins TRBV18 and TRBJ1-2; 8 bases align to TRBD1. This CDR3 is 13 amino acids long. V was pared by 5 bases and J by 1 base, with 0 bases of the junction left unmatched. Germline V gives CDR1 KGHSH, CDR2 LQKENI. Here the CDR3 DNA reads TGTGCCAGCTCAGACAGGGGTAACTATGGCTACACCTTC. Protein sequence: CASSDRGNYGYTF.

The CDR3 protein is CASSLASGQQPQHF. In DNA, the CDR3 is TGTGCCAGCAGCTTGGCGTCAGGACAACAGCCCCAGCATTTT. The genes are TRBV5-6 and TRBJ1-5; tentatively, D is TRBD1 (5 bases). The CDR3 covers 14 residues. The germline gives CDR1 SGHDT, CDR2 YYEEEE. V lost 0 bases, J lost 7 bases, and 11 bases lay in between.

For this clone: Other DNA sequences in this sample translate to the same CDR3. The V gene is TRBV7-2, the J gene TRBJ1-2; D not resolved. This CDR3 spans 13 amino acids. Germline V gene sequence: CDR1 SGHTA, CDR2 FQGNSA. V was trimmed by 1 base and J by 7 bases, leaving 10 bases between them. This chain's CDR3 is CASSLGAGSGYTF. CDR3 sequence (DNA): TGTGCCAGCAGCTTAGGAGCCGGATCTGGCTACACCTTC.

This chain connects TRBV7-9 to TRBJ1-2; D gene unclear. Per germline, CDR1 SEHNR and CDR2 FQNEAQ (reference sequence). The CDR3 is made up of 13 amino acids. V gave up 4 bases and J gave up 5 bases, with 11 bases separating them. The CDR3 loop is CASSYPDGYGYTF. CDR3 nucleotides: TGTGCCAGCAGCTACCCGGACGGGTATGGCTACACCTTC. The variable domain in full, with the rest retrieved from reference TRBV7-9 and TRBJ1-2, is DTGVSQNPRHKITKRGQNVTFRCDPISEHNRLYWYRQTLGQGPEFLTYFQNEAQLEKSRLLSDRFSAERPKGSFSTLEIQRTEQGDSAMYLCASSYPDGYGYTFGSGTRLTVV.

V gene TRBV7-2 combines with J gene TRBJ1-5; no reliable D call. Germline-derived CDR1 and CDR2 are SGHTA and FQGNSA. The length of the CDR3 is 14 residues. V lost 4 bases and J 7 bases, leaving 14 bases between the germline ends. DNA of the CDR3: TGTGCCAGCAGCTCGACCGTAGGAGGGCAGCCCCAGCATTTT. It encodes CASSSTVGGQPQHF.

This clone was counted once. CDR3 sequence (DNA): TGTGCCAGTAGTAAGTCCCGTCAGGGTTTTAGCAATCAGCCCCAGCATTTT. This sequence encodes CASSKSRQGFSNQPQHF. The chain combines TRBV19 with TRBJ1-5; weak D call: TRBD1 (5 bases). The germline gives CDR1 LNHDA, CDR2 SQIVND (reference sequence). The CDR3 extends over 17 amino acids. V was cut by 4 bases and J by 0 bases, with 16 bases left in between.

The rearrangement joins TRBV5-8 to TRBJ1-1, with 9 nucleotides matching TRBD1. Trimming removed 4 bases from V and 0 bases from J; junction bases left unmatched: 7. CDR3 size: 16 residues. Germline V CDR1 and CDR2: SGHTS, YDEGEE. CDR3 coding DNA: TGTGCCAGCAGCCCCGGGACAGGGTCGCTGAACACTGAAGCTTTCTTT. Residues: CASSPGTGSLNTEAFF.

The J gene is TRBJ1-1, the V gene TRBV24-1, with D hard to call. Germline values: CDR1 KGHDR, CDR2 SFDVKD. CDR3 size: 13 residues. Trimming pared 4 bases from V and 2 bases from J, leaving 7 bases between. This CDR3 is CATSERANTEAFF. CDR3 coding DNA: TGTGCCACCAGTGAGAGGGCTAACACTGAAGCTTTCTTT.

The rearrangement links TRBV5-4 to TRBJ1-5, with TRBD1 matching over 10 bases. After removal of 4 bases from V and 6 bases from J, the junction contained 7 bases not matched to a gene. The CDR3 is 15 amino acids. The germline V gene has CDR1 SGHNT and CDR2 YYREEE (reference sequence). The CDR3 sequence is CASSQDRGLSQPQHF. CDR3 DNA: TGTGCCAGCAGCCAAGACAGGGGGCTGAGTCAGCCCCAGCATTTT.

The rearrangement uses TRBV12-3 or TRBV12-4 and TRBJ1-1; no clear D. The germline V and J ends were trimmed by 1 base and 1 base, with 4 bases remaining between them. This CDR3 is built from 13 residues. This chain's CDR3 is CASSLVGNTEAFF. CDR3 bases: TGTGCCAGCAGTTTAGTAGGGAACACTGAAGCTTTCTTT.

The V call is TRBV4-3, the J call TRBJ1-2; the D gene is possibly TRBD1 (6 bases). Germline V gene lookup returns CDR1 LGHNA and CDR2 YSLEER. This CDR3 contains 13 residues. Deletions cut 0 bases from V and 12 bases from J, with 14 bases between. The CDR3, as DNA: TGCGCCAGCAGCCAAGAAGCAGGGGCATCTAACACCTTC. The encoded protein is CASSQEAGASNTF.

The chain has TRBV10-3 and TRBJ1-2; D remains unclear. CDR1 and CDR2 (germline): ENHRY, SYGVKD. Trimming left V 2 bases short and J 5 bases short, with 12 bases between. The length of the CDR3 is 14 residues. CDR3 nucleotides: TGTGCCATCAGTGAGCGCCACCTTATATATGGCTACACCTTC. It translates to CAISERHLIYGYTF.

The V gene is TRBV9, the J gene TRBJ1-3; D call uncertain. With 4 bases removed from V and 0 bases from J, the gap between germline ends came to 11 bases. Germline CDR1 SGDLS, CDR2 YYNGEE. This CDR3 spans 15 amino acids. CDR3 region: CASSLNGGSGNTIYF. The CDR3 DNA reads TGTGCCAGCAGCTTAAACGGTGGCTCTGGAAACACCATATATTTT.

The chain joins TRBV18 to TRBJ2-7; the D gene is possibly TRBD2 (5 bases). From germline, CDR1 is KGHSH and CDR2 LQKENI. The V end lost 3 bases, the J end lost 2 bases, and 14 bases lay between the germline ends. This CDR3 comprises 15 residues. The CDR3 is CASSPTGLATYEQYV. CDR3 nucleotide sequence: TGTGCCAGCTCACCTACTGGGCTAGCAACCTACGAGCAGTACGTC.

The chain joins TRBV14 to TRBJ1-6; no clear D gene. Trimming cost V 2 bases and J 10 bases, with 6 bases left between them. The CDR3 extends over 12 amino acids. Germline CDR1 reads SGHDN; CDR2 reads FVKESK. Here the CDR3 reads CASSQNGSPLHF. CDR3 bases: TGTGCCAGCAGCCAAAACGGCTCACCCCTCCACTTT.